This T cell receptor beta chain was documented in a study of blood T cell repertoires in COVID-19. Assay: immunoSEQ multiplex PCR; the TCRdb copy retains only in-frame clones and omits some. The table lists roughly 230,000 clones, around 80% of them singletons, with around 5.9% in the top ten. The germline V gene has CDR1 MNHEY and CDR2 SVGAGI. V lost 7 bases to trimming and J lost 1 base, with 10 bases between them. The CDR3 contains 13 residues. This chain connects TRBV6-5 to TRBJ1-1, with no clear D. This sequence originates from a human donor in a cohort sampled during active COVID-19. The source material was peripheral blood. CDR3 bases: TGTGCCAGCAACTACCTGGGGAACACTGAAGCTTTCTTT. It encodes CASNYLGNTEAFF.